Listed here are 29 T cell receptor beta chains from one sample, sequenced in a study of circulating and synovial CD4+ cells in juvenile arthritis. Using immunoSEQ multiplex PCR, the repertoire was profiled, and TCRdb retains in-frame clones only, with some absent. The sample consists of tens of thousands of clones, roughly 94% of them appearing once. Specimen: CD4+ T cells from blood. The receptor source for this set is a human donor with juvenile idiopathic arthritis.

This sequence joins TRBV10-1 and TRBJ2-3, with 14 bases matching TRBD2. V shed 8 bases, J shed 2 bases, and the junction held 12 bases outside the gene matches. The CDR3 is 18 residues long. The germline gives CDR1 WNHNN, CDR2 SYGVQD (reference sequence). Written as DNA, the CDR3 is TGCGCCAGCGTAGAACCGGGACTAGCGGGGGCTTTCACAGATACGCAGTATTTT. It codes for CASVEPGLAGAFTDTQYF.

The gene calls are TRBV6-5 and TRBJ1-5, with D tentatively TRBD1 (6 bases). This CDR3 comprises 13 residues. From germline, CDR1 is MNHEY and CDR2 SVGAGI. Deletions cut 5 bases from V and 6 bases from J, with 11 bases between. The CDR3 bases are TGTGCCAGCAGTCTCGGGACACTTCAGCCCCAGCATTTT. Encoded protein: CASSLGTLQPQHF.

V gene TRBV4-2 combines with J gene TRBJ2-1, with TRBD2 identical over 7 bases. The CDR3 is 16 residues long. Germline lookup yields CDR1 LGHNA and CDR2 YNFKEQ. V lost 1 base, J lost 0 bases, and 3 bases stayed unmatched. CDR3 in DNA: TGTGCCAGCAGCCAAGCCAGGGACTACTCCTACAATGAGCAGTTCTTC. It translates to CASSQARDYSYNEQFF.

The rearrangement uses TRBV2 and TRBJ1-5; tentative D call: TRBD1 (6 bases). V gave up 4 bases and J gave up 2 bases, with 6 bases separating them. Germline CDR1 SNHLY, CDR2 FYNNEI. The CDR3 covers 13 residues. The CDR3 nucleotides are TGTGCCAGCAGTGGACAGGGCAATCAGCCCCAGCATTTT. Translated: CASSGQGNQPQHF.

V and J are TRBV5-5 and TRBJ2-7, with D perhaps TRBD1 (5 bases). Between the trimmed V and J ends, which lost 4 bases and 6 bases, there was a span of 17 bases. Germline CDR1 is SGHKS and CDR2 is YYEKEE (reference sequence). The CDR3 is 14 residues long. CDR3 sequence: CASSPRQGWGEQYF. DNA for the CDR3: TGTGCCAGCAGCCCTCGGCAGGGTTGGGGCGAGCAGTACTTC.

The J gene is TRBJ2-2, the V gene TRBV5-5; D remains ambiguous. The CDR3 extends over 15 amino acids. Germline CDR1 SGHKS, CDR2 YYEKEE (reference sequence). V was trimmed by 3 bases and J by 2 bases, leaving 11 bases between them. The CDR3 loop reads CASSSFPVNTGELFF. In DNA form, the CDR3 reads TGTGCCAGCAGCTCCTTCCCGGTTAACACCGGGGAGCTGTTTTTT.

The CDR3 reads CASSQGRRELYGYTF. In DNA form, the CDR3 reads TGTGCCAGCAGCCAAGGACGTCGGGAGCTATATGGCTACACCTTC. V and J are TRBV14 and TRBJ1-2; D is undetermined. This CDR3 has 15 amino acids. The V gene lost 1 base and the J gene lost 5 bases, with 14 bases spanning the gap. Germline CDR1 reads SGHDN; CDR2 reads FVKESK. Variable domain in full (rest from reference TRBV14 and TRBJ1-2): EAGVTQFPSHSVIEKGQTVTLRCDPISGHDNLYWYRRVMGKEIKFLLHFVKESKQDESGMPNNRFLAERTGGTYSTLKVQPAELEDSGVYFCASSQGRRELYGYTFGSGTRLTVV.

CDR3 region: CASSPPGEPTGEEQYF. The CDR3 bases are TGTGCCAGCAGCCCCCCGGGGGAACCGACAGGGGAGGAGCAGTACTTC. The V gene is TRBV7-2, the J gene TRBJ2-5, with 8 bases lining up with TRBD1. The CDR3 totals 16 residues. Germline loops: CDR1 SGHTA, CDR2 FQGNSA. The V segment lost 5 bases and the J segment 11 bases; nucleotides outside the gene matches: 19.

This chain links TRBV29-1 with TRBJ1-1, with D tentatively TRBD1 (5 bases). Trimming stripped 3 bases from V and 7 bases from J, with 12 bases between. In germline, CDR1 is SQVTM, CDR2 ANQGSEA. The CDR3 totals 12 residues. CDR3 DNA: TGCAGCGTTGATCCGGGGGGGAATGAAGCTTTCTTT. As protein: CSVDPGGNEAFF.

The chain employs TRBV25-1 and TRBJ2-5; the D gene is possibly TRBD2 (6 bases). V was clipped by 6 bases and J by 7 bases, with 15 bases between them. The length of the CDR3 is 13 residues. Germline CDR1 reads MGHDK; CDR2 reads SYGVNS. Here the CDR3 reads CASRGSPEGTQYF. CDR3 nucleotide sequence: TGTGCCAGCAGGGGGAGTCCGGAGGGGACCCAGTACTTC.

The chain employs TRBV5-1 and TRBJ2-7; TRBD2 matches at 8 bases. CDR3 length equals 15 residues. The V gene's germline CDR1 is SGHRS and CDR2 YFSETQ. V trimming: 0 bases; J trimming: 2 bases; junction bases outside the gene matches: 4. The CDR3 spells CASSLELAGPYEQYF. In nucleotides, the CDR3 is TGCGCCAGCAGCTTGGAATTAGCGGGACCCTACGAGCAGTACTTC.

The CDR3 reads CASSIVGDSGANVLTF. Here the CDR3 DNA reads TGTGCCAGTAGTATCGTAGGGGACTCTGGGGCCAACGTCCTGACTTTC. This chain uses TRBV19 with TRBJ2-6, with a weak D call TRBD1 (5 bases). V was shortened by 3 bases and J by 0 bases, with 9 bases between the two germline ends. The germline V gene encodes CDR1 LNHDA and CDR2 SQIVND (reference sequence). CDR3 length: 16 amino acids.

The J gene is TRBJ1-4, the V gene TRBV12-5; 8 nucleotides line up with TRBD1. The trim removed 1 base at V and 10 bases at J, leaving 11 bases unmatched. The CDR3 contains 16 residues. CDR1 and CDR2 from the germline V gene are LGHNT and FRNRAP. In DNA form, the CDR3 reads TGTGCTAGTGGTTTGGGGGGACAGGCTCACTCACCAAAACTGTTTTTT. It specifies CASGLGGQAHSPKLFF. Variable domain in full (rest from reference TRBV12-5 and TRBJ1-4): DARVTQTPRHKVTEMGQEVTMRCQPILGHNTVFWYRQTMMQGLELLAYFRNRAPLDDSGMPKDRFSAEMPDATLATLKIQPSEPRDSAVYFCASGLGGQAHSPKLFFGSGTQLSVL.

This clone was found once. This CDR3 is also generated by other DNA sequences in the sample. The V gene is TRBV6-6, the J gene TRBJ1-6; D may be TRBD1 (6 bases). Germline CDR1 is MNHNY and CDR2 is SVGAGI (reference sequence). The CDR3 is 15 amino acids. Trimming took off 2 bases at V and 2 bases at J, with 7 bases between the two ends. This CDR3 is CASSYRTAYNSPLHF. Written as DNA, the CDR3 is TGTGCCAGCAGTTACAGGACAGCCTATAATTCACCCCTCCACTTT.

CDR3 region: CASSFARVAGSSNEQFF. DNA of the CDR3: TGTGCCAGCAGCTTCGCCCGGGTTGCAGGGTCGTCCAATGAGCAGTTCTTC. The V gene is TRBV11-2, the J gene TRBJ2-1, with D perhaps TRBD1 (5 bases). Germline V gene data show CDR1 as SGHAT and CDR2 as FQNNGV. The V end was cut by 3 bases, the J end by 6 bases, with 21 bases between. The CDR3 extends over 17 amino acids.

The CDR3 DNA sequence: TGTGCCAGCGGGGAGTTAGCGGGAAACACCATATATTTT. It codes for CASGELAGNTIYF. The chain employs TRBV19 and TRBJ1-3, with no clear D. CDR3 length: 13 residues. Trimming pared 9 bases from V and 4 bases from J, leaving 13 bases between. Germline V gives CDR1 LNHDA, CDR2 SQIVND (reference sequence).

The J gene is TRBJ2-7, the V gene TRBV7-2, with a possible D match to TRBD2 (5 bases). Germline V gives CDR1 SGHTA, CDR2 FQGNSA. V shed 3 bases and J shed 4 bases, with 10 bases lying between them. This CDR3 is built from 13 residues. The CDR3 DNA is TGTGCCAGCAGCTTCCCGGGGAAGTACGAGCAGTACTTC. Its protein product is CASSFPGKYEQYF.

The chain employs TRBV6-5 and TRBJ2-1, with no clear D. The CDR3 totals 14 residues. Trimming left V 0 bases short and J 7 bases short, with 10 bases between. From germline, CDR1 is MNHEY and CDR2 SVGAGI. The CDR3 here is CASSYSAAVNEQFF. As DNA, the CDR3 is TGTGCCAGCAGTTACTCGGCCGCGGTAAATGAGCAGTTCTTC.

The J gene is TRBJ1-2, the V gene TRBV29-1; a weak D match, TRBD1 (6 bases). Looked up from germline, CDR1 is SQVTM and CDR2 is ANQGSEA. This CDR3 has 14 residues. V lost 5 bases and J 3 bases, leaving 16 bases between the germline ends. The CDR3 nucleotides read TGCAGCGTTTTTGGGGACAACTCTGACTATGGCTACACCTTC. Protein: CSVFGDNSDYGYTF. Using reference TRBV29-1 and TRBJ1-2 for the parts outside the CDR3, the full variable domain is SAVISQKPSRDICQRGTSLTIQCQVDSQVTMMFWYRQQPGQSLTLIATANQGSEATYESGFVIDKFPISRPNLTFSTLTVSNMSPEDSSIYLCSVFGDNSDYGYTFGSGTRLTVV.

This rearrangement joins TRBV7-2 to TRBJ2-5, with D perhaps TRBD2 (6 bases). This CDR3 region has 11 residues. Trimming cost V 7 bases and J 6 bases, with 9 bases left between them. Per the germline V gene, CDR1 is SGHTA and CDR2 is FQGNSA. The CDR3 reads CASTGAKTQYF. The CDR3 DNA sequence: TGTGCCAGCACGGGAGCAAAGACCCAGTACTTC.

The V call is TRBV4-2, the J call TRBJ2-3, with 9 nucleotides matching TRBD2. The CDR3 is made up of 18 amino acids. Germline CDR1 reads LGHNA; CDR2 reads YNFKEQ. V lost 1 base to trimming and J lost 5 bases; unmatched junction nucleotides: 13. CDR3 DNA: TGTGCCAGCAGCCAAGGCAAAGGGTCTAGCGGGGTGGTAGATACGCAGTATTTT. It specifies CASSQGKGSSGVVDTQYF.

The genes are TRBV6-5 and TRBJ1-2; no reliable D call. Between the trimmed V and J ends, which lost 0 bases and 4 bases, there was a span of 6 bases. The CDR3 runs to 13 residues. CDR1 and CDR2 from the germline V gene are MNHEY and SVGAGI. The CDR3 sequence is CASSYSLSYGYTF. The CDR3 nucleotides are TGTGCCAGCAGTTACTCTCTAAGCTATGGCTACACCTTC.

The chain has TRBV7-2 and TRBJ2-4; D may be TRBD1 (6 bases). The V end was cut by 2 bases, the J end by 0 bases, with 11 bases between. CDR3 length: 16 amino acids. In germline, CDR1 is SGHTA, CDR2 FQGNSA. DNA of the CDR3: TGTGCCAGCAGCTTAATCGGACAGATAGCCAAAAACATTCAGTACTTC. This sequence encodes CASSLIGQIAKNIQYF.

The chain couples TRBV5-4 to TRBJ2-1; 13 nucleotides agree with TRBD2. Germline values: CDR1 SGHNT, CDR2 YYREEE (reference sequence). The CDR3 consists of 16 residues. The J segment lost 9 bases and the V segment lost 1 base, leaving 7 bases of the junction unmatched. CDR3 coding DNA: TGTGCCAGCAGCTTGAAGGGACTAGCGGGGACGGTTGAGCAGTTCTTC. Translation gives CASSLKGLAGTVEQFF.

The CDR3 here is CASSQSLDTAYEQYF. CDR3 nucleotides: TGTGCCAGCAGTCAGAGCTTGGACACAGCCTACGAGCAGTACTTC. V and J are TRBV6-5 and TRBJ2-7, with a possible D match to TRBD1 (5 bases). V was shortened by 5 bases and J by 2 bases, with 16 bases between the two germline ends. Germline CDR1 and CDR2: MNHEY and SVGAGI. The CDR3 totals 15 residues.

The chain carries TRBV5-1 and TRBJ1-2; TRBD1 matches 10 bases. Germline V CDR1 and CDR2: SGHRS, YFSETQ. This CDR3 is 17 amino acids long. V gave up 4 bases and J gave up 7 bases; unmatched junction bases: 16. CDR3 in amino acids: CASSTHSGGTGDPGYTF. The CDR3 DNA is TGCGCCAGCAGCACACATTCAGGCGGGACAGGGGATCCTGGCTACACCTTC.

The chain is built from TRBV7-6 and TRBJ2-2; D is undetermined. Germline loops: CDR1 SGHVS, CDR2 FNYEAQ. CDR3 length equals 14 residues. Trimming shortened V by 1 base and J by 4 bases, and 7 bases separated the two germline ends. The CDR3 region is CASSLGGTTGELFF. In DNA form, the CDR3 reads TGTGCCAGCAGCTTAGGAGGCACCACCGGGGAGCTGTTTTTT.

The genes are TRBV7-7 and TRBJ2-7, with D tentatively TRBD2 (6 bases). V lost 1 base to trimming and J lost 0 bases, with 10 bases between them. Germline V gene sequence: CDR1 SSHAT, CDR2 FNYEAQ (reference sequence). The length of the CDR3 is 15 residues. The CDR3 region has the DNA TGTGCCAGCAGCTTAGGGGACTCCACCTCCTACGAGCAGTACTTC. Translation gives CASSLGDSTSYEQYF.

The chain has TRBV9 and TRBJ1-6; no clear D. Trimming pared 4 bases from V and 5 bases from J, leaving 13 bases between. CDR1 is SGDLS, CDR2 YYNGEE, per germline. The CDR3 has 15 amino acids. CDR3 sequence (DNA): TGTGCCAGCAGCCCGACGACATTGAATAATTCACCCCTCCACTTT. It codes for CASSPTTLNNSPLHF.